This TCR beta chain was observed in a study of blood T cell repertoires in COVID-19. The wider study: Samples taken during acute and convalescent COVID-19 were collected in the United States, Italy and Spain.

Study processing details: Amplifying reference gene primers gave estimates of nucleated cell counts. Generated by immunoSEQ multiplex PCR, the TCRdb table keeps only in-frame clones and is missing some. V and J calls and clone size are copied from that table; D and trimming were computed from the DNA. The sample contains fewer than 200,000 clones, about 85% of which appear only once. Participants reported their clinical history, and cohort assignment relied on those reports. The CDR3 has 17 amino acids. V dropped 1 base and J dropped 6; count of bases not matched to a gene: 8. CDR1 is SGHTA, CDR2 FQGNSA, per germline. This clone has only a few counts.

This receptor was obtained from a middle-aged woman with acute COVID-19. Sequencing used PBMCs or T cells enriched from blood (not recorded which). V gene TRBV7-2 combines with J gene TRBJ2-3, with 12 bases identical to TRBD2. The CDR3 DNA is TGTGCCAGCAGCTTAGGACTAGCGGGAGTCCCCCCTGATACGCAGTATTTT. This encodes CASSLGLAGVPPDTQYF.